This T cell receptor beta chain comes out of a study of blood T cell repertoires in COVID-19. In the study overall: The samples span acute and convalescent COVID-19 from the United States, Italy and Spain. Sample material is recorded as cDNA or gDNA derived from T cells, B-cell-depleted T cells, or PBMCs.

Assay: immunoSEQ multiplex PCR; the TCRdb copy retains only in-frame clones and omits some. The sample contains fewer than 500,000 clones, roughly 85% of which appear only once. Trimming removed 0 bases from V and 5 bases from J, with 13 bases in between. Germline CDR1 and CDR2: SGHTA and FQGNSA. The CDR3 covers 15 residues. This TCR came from a woman under 30 with acute COVID-19. Sequences were obtained from PBMCs or T cells enriched from blood (not recorded which). The rearrangement uses TRBV7-2 and TRBJ1-2, with a weak D call TRBD1 (6 bases). DNA of the CDR3: TGTGCCAGCAGCTTAGCCACGACAGGTCCTTATGGCTACACCTTC. Its translation is CASSLATTGPYGYTF.